This T cell receptor (beta chain) was sequenced during a study of cytomegalovirus exposure and HLA in healthy donors. The wider study: About 83 million unique TCRs from HLA-typed donors made up an early data release.

Amplification used 60 Vbeta primers and 13 Jbeta primers. Here immunoSEQ multiplex PCR was the method, and the copy in TCRdb shows in-frame clones only, minus some. Of 100,000 to 150,000 clones in the sample, just under 75% were seen once. Findings and limits, study-wide: A later analysis associated some 16,000 TCR beta sequences with HLA alleles at a 0.05 false discovery rate. According to reports, the classifier identified cytomegalovirus status with high specificity and sensitivity. Later genetic work tied a missense DCLRE1C variant to beta-chain V and J trimming.

A word on this clone: Its antigen is undetermined.

Specimen: PBMCs. This TCR derives from a man aged 35 to 55 in good health and CMV-seropositive.

The CDR3 bases are TGTGCCAGCAGCCCCCAAAGGACAGGACGCACAGATACGCAGTATTTT. It specifies CASSPQRTGRTDTQYF. J is TRBJ2-3 and V is TRBV11-2; 7 nucleotides match TRBD1. Per germline, CDR1 SGHAT and CDR2 FQNNGV. The CDR3 has 16 residues. The J segment lost 1 base and the V segment lost 5 bases, leaving 9 bases of the junction unmatched.